Below are 30 T cell receptor beta chains sequenced from a single sample in a study of blood T cell repertoires in COVID-19. The data were produced by immunoSEQ multiplex PCR, yet TCRdb's version contains in-frame clones alone and is incomplete. The data show 150,000 or so clones, about 90% seen once. What was sequenced was peripheral blood. These receptors came from a woman in her sixties with acute or convalescent COVID-19.

The chain joins TRBV2 to TRBJ1-3, with D possibly matching TRBD1 (5 bases). The CDR3 sequence is 15 residues long. The germline CDR1 and CDR2 sequences are SNHLY and FYNNEI. V lost 8 bases, J lost 0 bases, and 14 bases lay in between. CDR3 bases: TGTGCCAGCCAGTGGACATATCTCTCTGGAAACACCATATATTTT. Translation gives CASQWTYLSGNTIYF.

There are a few counts of this clone. The chain joins TRBV7-2 to TRBJ2-7; 10 nucleotides agree with TRBD2. V was pared by 2 bases and J by 7 bases, with 2 bases of the junction left unmatched. The germline CDR1 and CDR2 sequences are SGHTA and FQGNSA. The CDR3 has 13 amino acids. DNA of the CDR3: TGTGCCAGCAGCTTATTTAGCGGGGGGGAGCAGTACTTC. It yields the protein CASSLFSGGEQYF.

The V gene is TRBV5-6, the J gene TRBJ1-2; weak D call: TRBD1 (5 bases). V was clipped by 2 bases and J by 8 bases, with 16 bases between them. The CDR3 loop spans 14 amino acids. Germline assignment: CDR1 SGHDT and CDR2 YYEEEE. The CDR3 here is CASSFDSPGEGYTF. CDR3 coding DNA: TGTGCCAGCAGCTTTGACAGCCCGGGTGAAGGCTACACCTTC.

Only one count was recorded for this clone. The chain combines TRBV18 with TRBJ1-1; TRBD1 agrees at 8 bases. CDR3 length: 17 amino acids. V shed 0 bases, J shed 5 bases, and the junction held 11 bases outside the gene matches. Germline assignment: CDR1 KGHSH and CDR2 LQKENI. In nucleotides, the CDR3 is TGTGCCAGCTCACCACCGGGACAGGCAATCTCGCGGACTGAAGCTTTCTTT. It is translated as CASSPPGQAISRTEAFF. The full variable domain, completed using reference TRBV18 and TRBJ1-1, is NAGVMQNPRHLVRRRGQEARLRCSPMKGHSHVYWYRQLPEEGLKFMVYLQKENIIDESGMPKERFSAEFPKEGPSILRIQQVVRGDSAAYFCASSPPGQAISRTEAFFGQGTRLTVV.

This clone was detected a few times. The chain has TRBV11-2 and TRBJ2-2, with 11 positions matching TRBD1. V gave up 4 bases and J gave up 6 bases; unmatched junction bases: 7. This CDR3 contains 16 residues. Germline-derived CDR1 and CDR2 are SGHAT and FQNNGV. CDR3 DNA sequence: TGTGCCAGCAGCTCCGGGGGGACAGGGGGTTCCGGGGAGCTGTTTTTT. It translates to CASSSGGTGGSGELFF. Using reference TRBV11-2 and TRBJ2-2 for the parts outside the CDR3, the full variable domain is EAGVAQSPRYKIIEKRQSVAFWCNPISGHATLYWYQQILGQGPKLLIQFQNNGVVDDSQLPKDRFSAERLKGVDSTLKIQPAKLEDSAVYLCASSSGGTGGSGELFFGEGSRLTVL.

The genes are TRBV5-1 and TRBJ2-1; 9 bases map to TRBD1. The CDR3 contains 15 residues. CDR1 and CDR2 (germline): SGHRS, YFSETQ. V was pared by 4 bases and J by 2 bases, with 4 bases of the junction left unmatched. The CDR3 sequence: CASSRGQGTYNEQFF. The CDR3 DNA sequence: TGCGCCAGCAGCCGTGGACAGGGGACCTACAATGAGCAGTTCTTC. The full variable domain, completed using reference TRBV5-1 and TRBJ2-1, is KAGVTQTPRYLIKTRGQQVTLSCSPISGHRSVSWYQQTPGQGLQFLFEYFSETQRNKGNFPGRFSGRQFSNSRSEMNVSTLELGDSALYLCASSRGQGTYNEQFFGPGTRLTVL.

The chain links TRBV28 to TRBJ1-2; D is unclear. Per germline, CDR1 MDHEN and CDR2 SYDVKM. There are 11 residues in the CDR3. The V end lost 7 bases, the J end lost 7 bases, and 10 bases lay between the germline ends. The CDR3 DNA is TGTGCCAGCAACGCAGGTAGTGGCTACACCTTC. Residues: CASNAGSGYTF.

The J gene is TRBJ2-1, the V gene TRBV5-6; a possible D gene is TRBD2 (7 bases). V was clipped by 2 bases and J by 4 bases, with 10 bases between them. The CDR3 consists of 14 residues. CDR1 is SGHDT and CDR2 is YYEEEE in the germline V gene. In DNA form, the CDR3 reads TGTGCCAGCAGCTTAGGGAGGGGGTACAATGAGCAGTTCTTC. This encodes CASSLGRGYNEQFF. The variable domain in full, with the rest retrieved from reference TRBV5-6 and TRBJ2-1, is DAGVTQSPTHLIKTRGQQVTLRCSPKSGHDTVSWYQQALGQGPQFIFQYYEEEERQRGNFPDRFSGHQFPNYSSELNVNALLLGDSALYLCASSLGRGYNEQFFGPGTRLTVL.

This clone was detected once. The chain carries TRBV18 and TRBJ1-6, with D perhaps TRBD1 (6 bases). CDR3 length equals 17 residues. Trimming removed 5 bases at V and 5 bases at J, with 19 bases between. In germline, CDR1 is KGHSH, CDR2 LQKENI. Written as DNA, the CDR3 is TGTGCCAGCTCAGCCCAACTGTCCCAGGGGAATAATTCACCCCTCCACTTT. Translated, it gives CASSAQLSQGNNSPLHF.

This chain connects TRBV30 to TRBJ1-6; TRBD1 matches at 9 bases. The junction had 22 bases not matched to a gene; V was cut back by 2 bases and J by 5 bases. The CDR3 length is 21 residues. CDR1 GTSNPN and CDR2 SVGIG come from the germline V gene (reference sequence). The CDR3: CAWSRSVTGTGFFSDNSPLHF. The CDR3, as DNA: TGTGCCTGGAGTCGGAGTGTCACCGGGACAGGGTTTTTTTCGGATAATTCACCCCTCCACTTT.

In DNA, the CDR3 is TGTGCCAGCAGCTTAGACGGGGGGAACACTGAAGCTTTCTTT. Residues: CASSLDGGNTEAFF. This chain joins TRBV11-1 and TRBJ1-1; D might be TRBD1 (5 bases). Per the germline V gene, CDR1 is SGHAT and CDR2 is FQDESV (reference sequence). This CDR3 is built from 14 residues. Trimming took off 1 base at V and 1 base at J, with 7 bases between the two ends.

V is TRBV2 and J is TRBJ1-1; no reliable D call. This CDR3 comprises 12 residues. Germline CDR1 and CDR2: SNHLY and FYNNEI. Trimming removed 7 bases at V and 3 bases at J, with 9 bases between. CDR3 in amino acids: CASTTTDTEAFF. CDR3 nucleotide sequence: TGTGCCAGCACTACCACGGACACTGAAGCTTTCTTT.

V and J are TRBV30 and TRBJ2-6; the match to TRBD1 covers 9 bases. Germline V gene data show CDR1 as GTSNPN and CDR2 as SVGIG (reference sequence). V trimming: 5 bases; J trimming: 0 bases; junction bases outside the gene matches: 8. This CDR3 spans 17 amino acids. The CDR3 DNA is TGTGCCTGGGGGGGACAGGGCTACTACTCTGGGGCCAACGTCCTGACTTTC. It specifies CAWGGQGYYSGANVLTF.

Written as DNA, the CDR3 is TGTGCCAGCAGCTTCCTAAGGGGACGTTCGGGGGTCGAGCAGTACTTC. Translated: CASSFLRGRSGVEQYF. The rearrangement links TRBV11-2 to TRBJ2-7, with D perhaps TRBD2 (6 bases). Trimming left V 3 bases short and J 6 bases short, with 21 bases between. The CDR3 covers 16 residues. Looked up from germline, CDR1 is SGHAT and CDR2 is FQNNGV.

The chain joins TRBV11-2 to TRBJ2-7; 10 bases fit TRBD1. V dropped 5 bases and J dropped 6; count of bases not matched to a gene: 7. Germline lookup yields CDR1 SGHAT and CDR2 FQNNGV. The CDR3 is 14 residues long. The CDR3 is CASSVRDRGREQYF. DNA of the CDR3: TGTGCCAGCAGCGTTCGGGACAGGGGACGCGAGCAGTACTTC.

The V and J genes are TRBV24-1 and TRBJ1-5; the match to TRBD1 covers 11 bases. V trimming: 5 bases; J trimming: 3 bases; junction bases outside the gene matches: 5. In germline, CDR1 is KGHDR, CDR2 SFDVKD. The CDR3 covers 16 residues. In DNA, the CDR3 is TGTGCCACCAGTGTTGGGACAGGGGGACACAATCAGCCCCAGCATTTT. Amino acid sequence: CATSVGTGGHNQPQHF.

CDR3 nucleotides: TGTGCCAGCAGCTTAGTCGGGACAGTGATGCAGTACTTC. Protein: CASSLVGTVMQYF. The chain combines TRBV7-2 with TRBJ2-7; TRBD1 matches 7 bases. The CDR3 spans 13 residues. V was clipped by 1 base and J by 9 bases; unmatched bases: 6. In germline, CDR1 is SGHTA, CDR2 FQGNSA.

The rearrangement uses TRBV7-8 and TRBJ2-3; D is possibly TRBD2 (5 bases). Trimming shortened V by 8 bases and J by 2 bases, and 17 bases separated the two germline ends. This CDR3 contains 15 residues. Germline-derived CDR1 and CDR2 are SGHVS and FQNEAQ. The CDR3 reads CASGRGSQFTDTQYF. CDR3 nucleotide sequence: TGTGCCAGCGGCCGAGGGAGCCAGTTCACAGATACGCAGTATTTT.

Only a few counts were recorded for this clone. This chain uses TRBV6-2 or TRBV6-3 with TRBJ2-2; D is perhaps TRBD1 (5 bases). Germline loops: CDR1 MNHEY, CDR2 SVGEGT. This CDR3 region has 24 residues. V dropped 6 bases and J dropped 2 bases, with 40 bases sitting between them. This chain's CDR3 is CASSPAGDSRWGAVPAPNTGELFF. The CDR3 nucleotides are TGTGCCAGCAGCCCTGCCGGTGATTCGAGGTGGGGCGCGGTACCGGCCCCCAACACCGGGGAGCTGTTTTTT.

CDR3 sequence: CASSPPIRGGQSDTQYF. In DNA form, the CDR3 reads TGTGCCAGCAGCCCTCCAATCCGGGGGGGCCAGTCAGATACGCAGTATTTT. This chain connects TRBV27 to TRBJ2-3; 8 bases fit TRBD2. Germline assignment: CDR1 MNHEY and CDR2 SMNVEV (reference sequence). This CDR3 has 17 residues. Trimming at V came to 6 bases and at J to 4 bases, leaving 15 bases not matched to a gene.

The CDR3 reads CASSQDEAGLYGYTF. DNA of the CDR3: TGTGCCAGCAGCCAAGATGAGGCAGGGCTCTATGGCTACACCTTC. V and J are TRBV4-2 and TRBJ1-2; the D gene is possibly TRBD1 (5 bases). V was pared by 0 bases and J by 4 bases, with 12 bases between. This CDR3 is built from 15 residues. The germline gives CDR1 LGHNA, CDR2 YNFKEQ.

V and J are TRBV27 and TRBJ2-3, with 7 bases identical to TRBD2. J gave up 0 bases and V 6 bases, and 9 bases lay outside the gene matches. Germline CDR1 is MNHEY and CDR2 is SMNVEV (reference sequence). The CDR3 totals 16 residues. The CDR3 coding sequence is TGTGCCAGCAGGGGGGGGGAAGGGATAAGCACAGATACGCAGTATTTT. Protein sequence: CASRGGEGISTDTQYF.

The chain couples TRBV14 to TRBJ1-3; D remains unclear. V lost 1 base and J 9 bases, leaving 10 bases between the germline ends. Germline V gives CDR1 SGHDN, CDR2 FVKESK. The CDR3 has 13 residues. CDR3 in amino acids: CASSQVEGVTIYF. The DNA of the CDR3 is TGTGCCAGCAGCCAAGTCGAGGGAGTCACCATATATTTT.

The CDR3 protein is CASSLGQLNSPLHF. DNA for the CDR3: TGTGCCAGCAGCTTAGGACAGCTTAATTCACCCCTCCACTTT. The J gene is TRBJ1-6, the V gene TRBV11-1, with D tentatively TRBD1 (5 bases). This CDR3 region has 14 residues. Germline V gene lookup returns CDR1 SGHAT and CDR2 FQDESV (reference sequence). Trimming shortened V by 1 base and J by 6 bases, and 7 bases separated the two germline ends.

V and J are TRBV28 and TRBJ2-7; 9 bases match TRBD1. Germline V gene data show CDR1 as MDHEN and CDR2 as SYDVKM. V trimming: 3 bases; J trimming: 5 bases; junction bases outside the gene matches: 8. CDR3 length: 15 amino acids. In DNA form, the CDR3 reads TGTGCCAGCAGTTTCTCCGGGACAGGGCTCCACGAGCAGTACTTC. It yields the protein CASSFSGTGLHEQYF.

The genes are TRBV7-8 and TRBJ1-1; D uncertain. This CDR3 has 13 amino acids. V was trimmed by 1 base and J by 1 base, leaving 4 bases between them. CDR1 is SGHVS and CDR2 is FQNEAQ in the germline V gene. CDR3 bases: TGTGCCAGCAGCTTAGAGAGGAACACTGAAGCTTTCTTT. It translates to CASSLERNTEAFF.

The V call is TRBV12-3 or TRBV12-4, the J call TRBJ1-1; possibly TRBD1 for D (5 bases). This CDR3 has 13 amino acids. Trimming cost V 5 bases and J 7 bases, with 14 bases left between them. This chain's CDR3 is CASSIGGSREAFF. DNA of the CDR3: TGTGCCAGCAGTATCGGGGGGTCACGTGAAGCTTTCTTT.

The chain recombines TRBV5-4 with TRBJ2-2; D possibly corresponds to TRBD1 (6 bases). The CDR3 is 15 amino acids. The V end was cut by 4 bases, the J end by 4 bases, with 14 bases between. Germline lookup yields CDR1 SGHNT and CDR2 YYREEE (reference sequence). CDR3 sequence (DNA): TGTGCCAGCAGCCCAAGTCGGACAGTCACCGGGGAGCTGTTTTTT. This gives the protein CASSPSRTVTGELFF.

In its sample, this clone was seen once. The genes are TRBV5-1 and TRBJ2-5; 14 positions agree with TRBD2. The germline gives CDR1 SGHRS, CDR2 YFSETQ. This CDR3 has 16 amino acids. With 5 bases clipped from V and 2 bases from J, the junction kept 5 bases outside the gene matches. The CDR3 is CASRNGLAGGQETQYF. In nucleotides, the CDR3 is TGCGCCAGCAGAAATGGACTAGCGGGGGGTCAAGAGACCCAGTACTTC.

This chain joins TRBV3-1 (or the pseudogene TRBV3-2) and TRBJ2-6; D remains unclear. CDR3 size: 15 residues. From germline, CDR1 is LGHDT and CDR2 YNNKEL (reference sequence). V was trimmed by 0 bases and J by 0 bases, leaving 3 bases between them. Here the CDR3 reads CASSQDNSGANVLTF. The DNA for the CDR3 is TGTGCCAGCAGCCAAGACAACTCTGGGGCCAACGTCCTGACTTTC.